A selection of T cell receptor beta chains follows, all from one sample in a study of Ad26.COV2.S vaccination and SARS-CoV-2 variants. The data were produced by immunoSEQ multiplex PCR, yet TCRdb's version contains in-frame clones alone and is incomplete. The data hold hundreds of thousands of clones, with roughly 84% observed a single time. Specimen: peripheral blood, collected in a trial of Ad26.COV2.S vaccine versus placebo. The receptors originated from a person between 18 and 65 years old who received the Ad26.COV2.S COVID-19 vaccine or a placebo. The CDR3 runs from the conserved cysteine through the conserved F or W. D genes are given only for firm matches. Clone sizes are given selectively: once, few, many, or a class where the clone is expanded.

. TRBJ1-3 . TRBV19 TGTGCCAGTAGTAGACTACAGGGCTCTGGAAACACCATATATTTT CASSRLQGSGNTIYF
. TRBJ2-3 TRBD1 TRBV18 TGTGCCAGCTCACCACCGACAGGGGGCGCAGATACGCAGTATTTT CASSPPTGGADTQYF
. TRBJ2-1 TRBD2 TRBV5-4 TGTGCCAGCAGCAGGACTAGTTCGGTGGAAGAGCAGTTCTTC CASSRTSSVEEQFF
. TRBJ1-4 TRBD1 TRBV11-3 TGTGCCAGCATCCTAGGACAGGGTCAGAGTTCCTCTGAAAAACTGTTTTTT CASILGQGQSSSEKLFF
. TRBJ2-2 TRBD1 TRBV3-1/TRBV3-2 TGTGCCAGCAGCCGCGTCCGGGACAGGGGATCGGGCGGGGAGCTGTTTTTT CASSRVRDRGSGGELFF
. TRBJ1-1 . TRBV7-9 TGTGCCAGTTCCACTGGACAGCCAAGTCCTGAAGCTTTCTTT CASSTGQPSPEAFF
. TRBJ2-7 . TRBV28 TGTGCCAGCAGTGCCCCACAGGAGAGGGCCTACGAGCAGTACTTC CASSAPQERAYEQYF
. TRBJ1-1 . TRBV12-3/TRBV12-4 TGTGCCAGCAGCCCAGGGTCTGAAGCTTTCTTT CASSPGSEAFF
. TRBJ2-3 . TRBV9 TGTGCCAGCAGCCCAGGGGAAATCACAGATACGCAGTATTTT CASSPGEITDTQYF
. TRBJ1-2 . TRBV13 TGTGCCAGCAGCGACCAAGGGGGGCTTGACTATGGCTACACCTTC CASSDQGGLDYGYTF
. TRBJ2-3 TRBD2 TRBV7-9 TGTGCCAGCAGCCCACTCGCGGGGGGGACAGATACGCAGTATTTT CASSPLAGGTDTQYF
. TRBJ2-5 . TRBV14 TGTGCCAGCAGCCCCCGGATCATTGCGGGAGAGACCCAGTACTTC CASSPRIIAGETQYF
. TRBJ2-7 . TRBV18 TGTGCCAGCTCATTCGGCAAGGACGAGCAGTACTTC CASSFGKDEQYF
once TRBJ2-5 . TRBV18 TGTGCCAGCTCGCCGGGGTACCAAGAGACCCAGTACTTC CASSPGYQETQYF
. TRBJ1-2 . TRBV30 TGTGCCCATTGGGCGGGGGCTGGGAACTATGGCTACACCTTC CAHWAGAGNYGYTF
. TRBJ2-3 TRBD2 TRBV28 TGTGCCAGCAGCCCCCGACTAGCGCGAGATACGCAGTATTTT CASSPRLARDTQYF
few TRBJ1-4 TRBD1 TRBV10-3 TGTGCCATCAGTGAGCTAGGGGGCGCAACTAATGAAAAACTGTTTTTT CAISELGGATNEKLFF
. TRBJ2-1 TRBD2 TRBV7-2 TGTGCCAGCAGCTCACGACGGGCGGGGGGTTACAATGAGCAGTTCTTC CASSSRRAGGYNEQFF
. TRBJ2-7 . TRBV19 TGTGCCAGTAGTCCTTGGGGCTCCGCCTACGAGCAGTACTTC CASSPWGSAYEQYF
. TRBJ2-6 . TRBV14 TGTGCCAGCAGCCAACCGGGACTCGTAACTCGAAACGTCCTGACTTTC CASSQPGLVTRNVLTF
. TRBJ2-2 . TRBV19 TGTGCCAGTAGTAGGGACCTTTCTGCCCGGGAGCTGTTTTTT CASSRDLSARELFF
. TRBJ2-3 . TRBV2 TGTGCCAGCAGTGAAGCGCCTGGGCGGTCTAGCACAGATACGCAGTATTTT CASSEAPGRSSTDTQYF
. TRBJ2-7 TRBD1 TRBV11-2 TGTGCCAGCAGAAGGGGGCTCTCCTACGAGCAGTACTTC CASRRGLSYEQYF
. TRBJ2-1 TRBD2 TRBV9 TGTGCCAGCAGCGAGGGACTAGTGACTAGCGGGAGGAATGAGCAGTTCTTC CASSEGLVTSGRNEQFF
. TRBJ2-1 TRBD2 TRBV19 TGTGCCAGTAGTCTGGCGGGGGGGCCGGATAATGAGCAGTTCTTC CASSLAGGPDNEQFF
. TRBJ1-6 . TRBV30 TGTGCCTGGAGTGTGAACAGAACACCCCTCCACTTT CAWSVNRTPLHF
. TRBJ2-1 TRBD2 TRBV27 TGTGCCAGCAGTTCCCAACCCCTAGCGGGAGGGCCAAATGAGCAGTTCTTC CASSSQPLAGGPNEQFF
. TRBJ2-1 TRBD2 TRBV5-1 TGCGCCAGCAGCTTGGAGGGGACTAGCTATGAGCAGTTCTTC CASSLEGTSYEQFF
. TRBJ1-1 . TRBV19 TGTGCCAGTAGTATATCCAGGGACACTGAAGCTTTCTTT CASSISRDTEAFF
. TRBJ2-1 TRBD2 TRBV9 TGTGCCAGCAGCGTAGCTAGCGGGAGGGGCTTCAATGAGCAGTTCTTC CASSVASGRGFNEQFF
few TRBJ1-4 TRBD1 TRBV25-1 TGTGCCAGCAGCCCCGATACCGGGACAGGCGATGAAAAACTGTTTTTT CASSPDTGTGDEKLFF
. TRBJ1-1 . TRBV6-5 TGTGCCAGCAGGACACTAAAGAACACTGAAGCTTTCTTT CASRTLKNTEAFF
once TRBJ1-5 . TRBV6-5 TGTGCCAGCAGCGGGCAGGGTGGTCAGCCCCAGCATTTT CASSGQGGQPQHF
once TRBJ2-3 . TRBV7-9 TGTGCCAGCAGCAAGGCCGGGCCGCCCGGAGATACGCAGTATTTT CASSKAGPPGDTQYF
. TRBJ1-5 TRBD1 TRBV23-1 TGCGCCAGCAGTCAAACCGCTCTAGGACAGGGAAATCAGCCCCAGCATTTT CASSQTALGQGNQPQHF
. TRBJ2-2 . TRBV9 TGTGCCAGCAGCGTAGCGGCCCGCCCGACACCGAACACCGGGGAGCTGTTTTTT CASSVAARPTPNTGELFF